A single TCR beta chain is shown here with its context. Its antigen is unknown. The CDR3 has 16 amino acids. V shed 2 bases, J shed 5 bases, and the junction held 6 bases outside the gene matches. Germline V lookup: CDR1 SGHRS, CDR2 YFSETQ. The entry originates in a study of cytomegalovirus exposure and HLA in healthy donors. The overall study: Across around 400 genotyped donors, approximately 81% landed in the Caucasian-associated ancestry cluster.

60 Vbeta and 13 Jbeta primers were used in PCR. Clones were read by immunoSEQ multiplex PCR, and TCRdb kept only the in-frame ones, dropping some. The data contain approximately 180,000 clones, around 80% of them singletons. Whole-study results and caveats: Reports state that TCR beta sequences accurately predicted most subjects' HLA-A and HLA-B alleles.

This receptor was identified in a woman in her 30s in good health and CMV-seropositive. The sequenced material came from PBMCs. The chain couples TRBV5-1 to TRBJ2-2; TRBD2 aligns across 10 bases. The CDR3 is CASSFLAGERTGELFF. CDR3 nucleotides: TGCGCCAGCAGCTTCCTAGCGGGAGAACGTACCGGGGAGCTGTTTTTT.